These 32 T cell receptor beta chains came from one sample sequenced in a study of blood T cell repertoires in COVID-19. Measured with immunoSEQ multiplex PCR; TCRdb has only the in-frame clones, and not every one. The sample consists of over 140,000 clones, 65% to 85% of them appearing once. Sequences were obtained from peripheral blood. The source of these receptors is a woman aged 55-70 years with acute or convalescent COVID-19.

About this clone itself: Other nucleotide sequences in the sample specify the same CDR3. The genes are TRBV9 and TRBJ2-1; the match to TRBD1 covers 9 bases. The length of the CDR3 is 15 residues. The germline gives CDR1 SGDLS, CDR2 YYNGEE. V gave up 3 bases and J gave up 4 bases; unmatched junction bases: 5. This chain's CDR3 is CASSEGQGTYNEQFF. The CDR3 DNA sequence: TGTGCCAGCAGCGAGGGACAGGGAACTTACAATGAGCAGTTCTTC.

This chain uses TRBV5-1 with TRBJ2-1; 11 nucleotides align to TRBD2. The CDR3 length is 20 residues. Looked up from germline, CDR1 is SGHRS and CDR2 is YFSETQ. With V trimmed by 2 bases and J by 0 bases, 13 bases remained unmatched. The CDR3, as DNA: TGCGCCAGCAGCTTCGCTTTCACTAGCGGGAGTCCCGGCTCCTACAATGAGCAGTTCTTC. Protein: CASSFAFTSGSPGSYNEQFF.

The CDR3 sequence: CASSSLRYEQYF. The CDR3 coding sequence is TGTGCCAGCAGTTCTCTCCGCTACGAGCAGTACTTC. The V gene is TRBV28, the J gene TRBJ2-7; unclear D gene. CDR1 is MDHEN, CDR2 SYDVKM, per germline. The CDR3 runs to 12 residues. The germline V and J ends were trimmed by 4 bases and 3 bases, with 7 bases remaining between them.

J is TRBJ1-1 and V is TRBV6-1; D is uncertain. V dropped 1 base and J dropped 5 bases, with 14 bases sitting between them. The CDR3 totals 15 residues. The germline gives CDR1 MNHNS, CDR2 SASEGT. CDR3 protein: CASSEGYGRWTEAFF. The CDR3 region has the DNA TGTGCCAGCAGTGAAGGCTACGGGAGATGGACTGAAGCTTTCTTT.

J is TRBJ1-6 and V is TRBV7-2; 7 bases agree with TRBD1. Germline trimming cut 1 base from V and 6 bases from J; bases unmatched to any gene: 3. The CDR3 has 15 residues. Germline V gives CDR1 SGHTA, CDR2 FQGNSA. The CDR3 loop reads CASSLGTGRNSPLHF. As DNA, the CDR3 is TGTGCCAGCAGCTTAGGGACAGGTCGTAATTCACCCCTCCACTTT. Drawing the rest from reference TRBV7-2 and TRBJ1-6, the complete variable domain is GAGVSQSPSNKVTEKGKDVELRCDPISGHTALYWYRQSLGQGLEFLIYFQGNSAPDKSGLPSDRFSAERTGGSVSTLTIQRTQQEDSAVYLCASSLGTGRNSPLHFGNGTRLTVT.

The chain joins TRBV4-1 to TRBJ1-6; TRBD1 is a possible D gene (6 bases). The ends were cut back, 1 base at V and 7 bases at J, with 11 bases in the middle. CDR1 and CDR2 (germline): MGHRA, YSYEKL. The CDR3 runs 15 residues. The CDR3 DNA sequence: TGCGCCAGCAGCCAAGGCGTCAGGGGAAATTCACCCCTCCACTTT. This sequence encodes CASSQGVRGNSPLHF.

The chain recombines TRBV19 with TRBJ1-2; D is possibly TRBD1 (6 bases). The germline gives CDR1 LNHDA, CDR2 SQIVND (reference sequence). There are 14 residues in the CDR3. V lost 3 bases, J lost 8 bases, and 16 bases lay in between. The CDR3 reads CASSILSPGEGYTF. The CDR3 bases are TGTGCCAGTAGTATCCTCTCCCCAGGGGAGGGCTACACCTTC.

The CDR3 reads CASSKSARGNTGELFF. The CDR3 region has the DNA TGCGCCAGCAGTAAAAGTGCTAGGGGGAACACCGGGGAGCTGTTTTTT. The chain carries TRBV5-1 and TRBJ2-2; TRBD1 might be the D (5 bases). V was shortened by 5 bases and J by 1 base, with 15 bases between the two germline ends. The CDR3 sequence is 16 residues long. Germline CDR1 is SGHRS and CDR2 is YFSETQ.

The V call is TRBV3-1 (or the pseudogene TRBV3-2), the J call TRBJ1-2; 7 bases are a match to TRBD1. The germline V gene has CDR1 LGHDT and CDR2 YNNKEL (reference sequence). This CDR3 comprises 15 residues. J gave up 0 bases and V 3 bases, and 4 bases lay outside the gene matches. CDR3 in amino acids: CASSQGQPSNYGYTF. In nucleotides, the CDR3 is TGTGCCAGCAGCCAGGGACAGCCCTCTAACTATGGCTACACCTTC.

The rearrangement joins TRBV27 to TRBJ2-1; TRBD2 matches 9 bases. Per the germline V gene, CDR1 is MNHEY and CDR2 is SMNVEV (reference sequence). This CDR3 region has 17 residues. V lost 6 bases and J lost 5; bases outside the gene matches: 14. As DNA, the CDR3 is TGTGCCAGCAGCCCCATACTTGTATTAGCGGGAGACAATGAGCAGTTCTTC. It specifies CASSPILVLAGDNEQFF.

V is TRBV7-2 and J is TRBJ2-3; TRBD2 aligns across 9 bases. V gave up 0 bases and J gave up 6 bases; unmatched junction bases: 10. Germline V gene sequence: CDR1 SGHTA, CDR2 FQGNSA. The CDR3 runs 17 residues. CDR3 sequence reads: CASSLALGGRAADTQYF. CDR3 bases: TGTGCCAGCAGCTTAGCGCTAGGCGGGAGGGCCGCCGATACGCAGTATTTT.

Concerning this clone itself: Other DNA sequences from this sample encode an identical CDR3 as well. The chain employs TRBV28 and TRBJ1-1; D may be TRBD1 (5 bases). This CDR3 is built from 14 residues. Between the trimmed V and J ends, which lost 2 bases and 1 base, there was a span of 8 bases. Germline V gives CDR1 MDHEN, CDR2 SYDVKM. CDR3 region: CASSLSQGNTEAFF. CDR3 in DNA: TGTGCCAGCAGTTTAAGCCAGGGGAACACTGAAGCTTTCTTT.

The V call is TRBV19, the J call TRBJ1-1; weak D call: TRBD1 (6 bases). V was pared by 1 base and J by 4 bases, with 10 bases between. The germline CDR1 and CDR2 sequences are LNHDA and SQIVND (reference sequence). This CDR3 has 14 residues. CDR3 protein: CASSIGTDSTEAFF. CDR3 DNA: TGTGCCAGTAGTATAGGGACGGACAGCACTGAAGCTTTCTTT.

The gene calls are TRBV7-2 and TRBJ1-6; D gene uncertain. Deletions cut 5 bases from V and 6 bases from J, with 11 bases between. Germline assignment: CDR1 SGHTA and CDR2 FQGNSA. The CDR3 is 14 residues long. CDR3 sequence: CASSPLVRNSPLHF. The CDR3 DNA reads TGTGCCAGCAGCCCACTAGTACGTAATTCACCCCTCCACTTT.

This clone was counted a single time. This chain uses TRBV7-3 with TRBJ2-1, with D possibly being TRBD2 (6 bases). CDR3 length equals 16 residues. Trimming left V 2 bases short and J 0 bases short, with 11 bases between. Per germline, CDR1 SGHTA and CDR2 FQGTGA. DNA for the CDR3: TGTGCCAGCAGCTTAGGTAGCGGAGCCTCCTACAATGAGCAGTTCTTC. Translation gives CASSLGSGASYNEQFF.

This clone was counted a single time. The chain employs TRBV9 and TRBJ2-2, with D possibly matching TRBD1 (6 bases). The CDR3 extends over 15 amino acids. Germline-derived CDR1 and CDR2 are SGDLS and YYNGEE. Trimming cost V 1 base and J 4 bases, with 11 bases left between them. The CDR3 DNA is TGTGCCAGCAGCGTAAGCAGGGGCCGCACCGGGGAGCTGTTTTTT. Translated: CASSVSRGRTGELFF.

The J gene is TRBJ2-3, the V gene TRBV29-1; 7 positions match TRBD1. V lost 5 bases to trimming and J lost 0 bases; unmatched junction nucleotides: 5. Germline assignment: CDR1 SQVTM and CDR2 ANQGSEA. This CDR3 is 14 amino acids long. The CDR3 bases are TGCAGCGTTTATTTGGGACAGAGCACAGATACGCAGTATTTT. It is translated as CSVYLGQSTDTQYF.

The rearrangement links TRBV28 to TRBJ1-1; D remains unclear. This CDR3 comprises 14 residues. V shed 2 bases and J shed 8 bases, with 15 bases lying between them. Germline V gene data show CDR1 as MDHEN and CDR2 as SYDVKM. CDR3 region: CASSLRSLGSEAFF. The CDR3 DNA is TGTGCCAGCAGTTTAAGGTCGTTGGGCTCGGAAGCTTTCTTT.

This clone was observed once. The V and J genes are TRBV3-1 (or the pseudogene TRBV3-2) and TRBJ2-3; D gene unclear. The CDR3 is 16 amino acids. Germline V lookup: CDR1 LGHDT, CDR2 YNNKEL (reference sequence). Trimming left V 4 bases short and J 0 bases short, with 14 bases between. CDR3 in amino acids: CASSRRESVSTDTQYF. In nucleotides, the CDR3 is TGTGCCAGCAGCCGGCGAGAAAGCGTTAGCACAGATACGCAGTATTTT.

The chain combines TRBV19 with TRBJ2-2, with D perhaps matching TRBD1 (5 bases). Trimming left V 6 bases short and J 7 bases short, with 18 bases between. CDR1 and CDR2 from the germline V gene are LNHDA and SQIVND (reference sequence). CDR3 size: 15 residues. The CDR3 loop is CASRAGRERSGELFF. As DNA, the CDR3 is TGTGCCAGTAGGGCTGGCAGGGAACGAAGCGGGGAGCTGTTTTTT. The complete variable domain, with remaining parts taken from reference TRBV19 and TRBJ2-2, reads DGGITQSPKYLFRKEGQNVTLSCEQNLNHDAMYWYRQDPGQGLRLIYYSQIVNDFQKGDIAEGYSVSREKKESFPLTVTSAQKNPTAFYLCASRAGRERSGELFFGEGSRLTVL.

This sequence joins TRBV5-1 and TRBJ2-5; D not resolved. Trimming shortened V by 0 bases and J by 2 bases, and 8 bases separated the two germline ends. The CDR3 is made up of 14 amino acids. Germline lookup yields CDR1 SGHRS and CDR2 YFSETQ. The DNA of the CDR3 is TGCGCCAGCAGCTTGGGAGAGGAGCAAGAGACCCAGTACTTC. Translation: CASSLGEEQETQYF.

The sample holds many counts of this clone. V and J are TRBV2 and TRBJ2-7, with D tentatively TRBD2 (7 bases). The CDR3 totals 16 residues. In germline, CDR1 is SNHLY, CDR2 FYNNEI. V shed 6 bases and J shed 1 base, with 19 bases lying between them. The CDR3 region is CASRGGRSGASYEQYF. CDR3 nucleotide sequence: TGTGCCAGCAGGGGGGGCCGGAGCGGGGCTTCCTACGAGCAGTACTTC. Full variable domain (rest looked up from reference TRBV2 and TRBJ2-7): EPEVTQTPSHQVTQMGQEVILRCVPISNHLYFYWYRQILGQKVEFLVSFYNNEISEKSEIFDDQFSVERPDGSNFTLKIRSTKLEDSAMYFCASRGGRSGASYEQYFGPGTRLTVT.

The rearrangement uses TRBV30 and TRBJ1-3, with 8 bases aligning to TRBD1. The germline V gene encodes CDR1 GTSNPN and CDR2 SVGIG (reference sequence). The CDR3 has 13 residues. J was trimmed by 6 bases and V by 8 bases; bases with no gene match: 9. Here the CDR3 DNA reads TGTGCCCAGGGGGCTATAGGGATAAACACCATATATTTT. Translated: CAQGAIGINTIYF.

This clone has just one count. Mismatch with germline at one junction end may stem from a read error. This chain uses TRBV7-7 with TRBJ2-3; perhaps TRBD2 as D (6 bases). From germline, CDR1 is SSHAT and CDR2 FNYEAQ (reference sequence). CDR3 length: 15 residues. CDR3 coding DNA: TGTGCTAGCAGCTTAGGCCTCTCGGGGGCAGATACGCAGTATTTT. This translates into CASSLGLSGADTQYF.

For the CDR3, the DNA is TGTGCCAGCAGCCAAGAAGGGAGGGTCCGAACCCAGTACTTC. Protein: CASSQEGRVRTQYF. The V and J genes are TRBV3-1 (or the pseudogene TRBV3-2) and TRBJ2-5; 7 nucleotides agree with TRBD2. Germline V CDR1 and CDR2: LGHDT, YNNKEL (reference sequence). The CDR3 runs to 14 residues. With 0 bases clipped from V and 8 bases from J, the junction kept 6 bases outside the gene matches.

The chain employs TRBV10-1 and TRBJ2-7; D is unclear. CDR1 and CDR2 from the germline V gene are WNHNN and SYGVQD (reference sequence). CDR3 length: 13 amino acids. V gave up 4 bases and J gave up 7 bases, with 14 bases separating them. CDR3 sequence (DNA): TGCGCCAGCAGTGGGAGTAGAGTTAGGGAGCAGTACTTC. It codes for CASSGSRVREQYF.

The chain links TRBV5-1 to TRBJ2-1; D is possibly TRBD2 (6 bases). The CDR3 has 14 amino acids. Germline V gives CDR1 SGHRS, CDR2 YFSETQ. With 4 bases removed from V and 13 bases from J, the gap between germline ends came to 21 bases. As DNA, the CDR3 is TGCGCCAGCAGCCAAGGAAACCGGGACTTGGCACAGTTCTTC. Translated: CASSQGNRDLAQFF.

The chain recombines TRBV27 with TRBJ1-2; 7 nucleotides line up with TRBD1. V lost 5 bases and J lost 3; bases outside the gene matches: 6. The germline gives CDR1 MNHEY, CDR2 SMNVEV (reference sequence). This CDR3 region has 14 residues. The CDR3 nucleotides are TGTGCCAGCAGTATGGTGCAGGGGGACTATGGCTACACCTTC. Protein sequence: CASSMVQGDYGYTF.

The chain links TRBV18 to TRBJ1-5; D might be TRBD1 (6 bases). Germline V CDR1 and CDR2: KGHSH, LQKENI. The CDR3 extends over 14 amino acids. Trimming removed 0 bases from V and 4 bases from J, with 7 bases in between. In DNA form, the CDR3 reads TGTGCCAGCTCACCACCGGACAGAAATCAGCCCCAGCATTTT. It codes for CASSPPDRNQPQHF.

The chain is built from TRBV12-3 or TRBV12-4 and TRBJ2-2; a possible D gene is TRBD2 (6 bases). The CDR3 runs 12 residues. Trimming took off 6 bases at V and 4 bases at J, with 6 bases between the two ends. CDR3 loop: CASSGSTGELFF. CDR3 sequence (DNA): TGTGCCAGCAGCGGGAGCACCGGGGAGCTGTTTTTT.

This chain joins TRBV12-3 or TRBV12-4 and TRBJ2-1; D remains ambiguous. V was clipped by 2 bases and J by 7 bases, with 9 bases between them. The CDR3 length is 13 residues. CDR3 DNA: TGTGCCAGCAGTTTATTAGTAGCAAATGAGCAGTTCTTC. Amino acids: CASSLLVANEQFF.

The chain employs TRBV27 and TRBJ1-1; D is ambiguous. The length of the CDR3 is 15 residues. Trimming took 1 base from V and 4 from J, leaving 13 bases between them. Germline lookup yields CDR1 MNHEY and CDR2 SMNVEV (reference sequence). The CDR3: CASSLYMRMGTEAFF. The DNA of the CDR3 is TGTGCCAGCAGTTTATATATGAGGATGGGCACTGAAGCTTTCTTT.